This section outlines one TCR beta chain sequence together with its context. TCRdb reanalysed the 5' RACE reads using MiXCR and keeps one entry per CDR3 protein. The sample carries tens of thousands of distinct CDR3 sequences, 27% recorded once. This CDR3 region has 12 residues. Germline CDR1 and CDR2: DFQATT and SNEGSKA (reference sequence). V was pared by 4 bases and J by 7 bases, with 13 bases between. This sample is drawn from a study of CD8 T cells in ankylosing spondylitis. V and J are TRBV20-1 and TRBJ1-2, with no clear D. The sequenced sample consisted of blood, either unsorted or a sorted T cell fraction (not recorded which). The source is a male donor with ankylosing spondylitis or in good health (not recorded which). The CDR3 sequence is CSAMERVGGYTF. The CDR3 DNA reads TGCAGTGCTATGGAACGAGTTGGTGGCTACACCTTC.